A single sample gave rise to the 11 T cell receptor beta chains below, sequenced in a study of cytomegalovirus exposure and HLA in healthy donors. The PCR was carried out with 60 Vbeta primers and 13 Jbeta primers. The assay was immunoSEQ multiplex PCR, and TCRdb's table has in-frame clones only and misses some. Of 84,000 or so clones in the sample, under 85% were seen once. Sequenced material: PBMCs. These receptors were collected from a man aged 25-45 years in good health and CMV-seronegative.

The CDR3 coding sequence is TGTGCCAGTAGTATTACGGGGGGAATCCAAGAGACCCAGTACTTC. It translates to CASSITGGIQETQYF. This chain joins TRBV19 and TRBJ2-5, with TRBD2 matching 7 bases. Unmatched junction bases numbered 5, after V lost 3 bases and J lost 1 base. CDR1 and CDR2 (germline): LNHDA, SQIVND (reference sequence). The CDR3 runs 15 residues.

The V and J genes are TRBV30 and TRBJ1-5, with a weak D call TRBD1 (6 bases). The length of the CDR3 is 14 residues. Germline V gene lookup returns CDR1 GTSNPN and CDR2 SVGIG (reference sequence). The ends were cut back, 2 bases at V and 5 bases at J, with 13 bases in the middle. The DNA for the CDR3 is TGTGCCTGGAGTATAACGGGACAAGATCAGCCCCAGCATTTT. Translated, it gives CAWSITGQDQPQHF.

This sequence joins TRBV15 and TRBJ1-1, with D unresolved. Germline V gene lookup returns CDR1 LNHNV and CDR2 YYDKDF (reference sequence). The CDR3 length is 15 residues. Trimming cost V 6 bases and J 6 bases, with 20 bases left between them. The CDR3 reads CATRGRWAELSEAFF. CDR3 sequence (DNA): TGTGCCACCAGAGGCCGGTGGGCCGAGTTGTCTGAAGCTTTCTTT.

This chain connects TRBV28 to TRBJ2-3; D is unclear. V was clipped by 6 bases and J by 5 bases, with 6 bases between them. Per germline, CDR1 MDHEN and CDR2 SYDVKM. The CDR3 extends over 11 amino acids. For the CDR3, the DNA is TGTGCCAGCAGCCGCGTAGATACGCAGTATTTT. Its protein is CASSRVDTQYF. The full variable domain, with the rest looked up from reference TRBV28 and TRBJ2-3, is DVKVTQSSRYLVKRTGEKVFLECVQDMDHENMFWYRQDPGLGLRLIYFSYDVKMKEKGDIPEGYSVSREKKERFSLILESASTNQTSMYLCASSRVDTQYFGPGTRLTVL.

V usage is TRBV7-2 and J usage is TRBJ2-7, with 9 bases fitting TRBD2. Looked up from germline, CDR1 is SGHTA and CDR2 is FQGNSA. After removal of 5 bases from V and 3 bases from J, the junction contained 8 bases not matched to a gene. This CDR3 comprises 15 residues. The CDR3 DNA follows: TGTGCCAGCAGCCGGGCGGGGGGGGACTACTACGAGCAGTACTTC. Translating it yields CASSRAGGDYYEQYF.

This clone was observed a handful of times. The rearrangement joins TRBV21-1 to TRBJ1-2; the table's D call, TRBD1, has no DNA check behind it. TRBV21-1 has pseudogene status. The CDR3 has 13 amino acids. The CDR3 sequence is CASSKGQDYGYTF. In DNA form, the CDR3 reads TGTGCCAGCAGCAAAGGTCAGGACTATGGCTACACCTTC.

The chain employs TRBV29-1 and TRBJ2-5; possibly TRBD1 for D (6 bases). Looked up from germline, CDR1 is SQVTM and CDR2 is ANQGSEA. This CDR3 is built from 12 residues. V was clipped by 4 bases and J by 5 bases, with 11 bases between them. The CDR3 sequence: CSVVGAEETQYF. The DNA for the CDR3 is TGCAGCGTTGTGGGGGCTGAGGAGACCCAGTACTTC.

This clone came up a few times. The chain uses TRBV7-3 and TRBJ2-3; D perhaps matches TRBD1 (6 bases). The germline V and J ends were trimmed by 2 bases and 1 base, with 28 bases remaining between them. Germline CDR1 SGHTA, CDR2 FQGTGA. This CDR3 has 21 amino acids. The CDR3 is CASSLFGLKGSWGRGTDTQYF. The CDR3 nucleotides read TGTGCCAGCAGCTTATTTGGGCTTAAGGGTTCTTGGGGGCGCGGCACAGATACGCAGTATTTT.

The V gene is TRBV19, the J gene TRBJ2-3; 10 bases map to TRBD2. The CDR3 has 18 residues. With 3 bases clipped from V and 0 bases from J, the junction kept 9 bases outside the gene matches. CDR1 and CDR2 from the germline V gene are LNHDA and SQIVND (reference sequence). In DNA, the CDR3 is TGTGCCAGTAGTATGCCAAGCGGGGGGGCCTTTAGCACAGATACGCAGTATTTT. Translation gives CASSMPSGGAFSTDTQYF. The variable domain in full, with the rest retrieved from reference TRBV19 and TRBJ2-3, is DGGITQSPKYLFRKEGQNVTLSCEQNLNHDAMYWYRQDPGQGLRLIYYSQIVNDFQKGDIAEGYSVSREKKESFPLTVTSAQKNPTAFYLCASSMPSGGAFSTDTQYFGPGTRLTVL.

This clone turned up a few times. This chain links TRBV28 with TRBJ1-2; 7 bases agree with TRBD1. This CDR3 is 15 amino acids long. V was clipped by 7 bases and J by 8 bases; unmatched bases: 16. Looked up from germline, CDR1 is MDHEN and CDR2 is SYDVKM. As DNA, the CDR3 is TGTGCCAGCAACTCCGAAGGGACAGACCACGGAGGCTACACCTTC. Translation gives CASNSEGTDHGGYTF.

This sequence joins TRBV15 and TRBJ1-4, with TRBD1 matching over 8 bases. CDR3 length: 14 amino acids. V lost 5 bases to trimming and J lost 6 bases; unmatched junction nucleotides: 5. Germline V lookup: CDR1 LNHNV, CDR2 YYDKDF (reference sequence). The CDR3: CATSGGQGDEKLFF. The CDR3 region has the DNA TGTGCCACCAGCGGAGGACAGGGAGATGAAAAACTGTTTTTT.